This record looks at one T cell receptor (beta chain) sequence and its context. Its antigen is unknown. This sample is part of a study of shared clonotypes between healthy human individuals. The material for each subset, its genomic DNA, was split evenly across several immunoSEQ plates. Original methodology: There were no quality scores in the junction-only immunoSEQ sequences, so filtering differed. The protocol was immunoSEQ multiplex PCR, while the TCRdb copy is restricted to in-frame clones and leaves out a portion. V and J calls and clone size come straight from that table; D and trimming were deduced from the DNA. In the table there are about half a million clones, 75% to 85% of which are singletons. Study-wide findings and caveats: What limited the represented genetic and exposure-history diversity was the small number of donors. Sequencing depth was expected to influence donor clonotype sharing.

The CDR3 spans 19 residues. J gave up 1 base and V 5 bases, and 11 bases lay outside the gene matches. Germline V gene sequence: CDR1 LNHDA, CDR2 SQIVND (reference sequence). The specimen sequenced was PBMCs. The chain has TRBV19 and TRBJ2-2; 12 bases are shared with TRBD2. The TCR originated in a woman in her forties in good health. Some clones in this sample may be carry-over from other donors' samples. DNA of the CDR3: TGTGCCAGTAGTCTCCGACTAGCGGGAGCCTTTCGGAACACCGGGGAGCTGTTTTTT. This codes for CASSLRLAGAFRNTGELFF.